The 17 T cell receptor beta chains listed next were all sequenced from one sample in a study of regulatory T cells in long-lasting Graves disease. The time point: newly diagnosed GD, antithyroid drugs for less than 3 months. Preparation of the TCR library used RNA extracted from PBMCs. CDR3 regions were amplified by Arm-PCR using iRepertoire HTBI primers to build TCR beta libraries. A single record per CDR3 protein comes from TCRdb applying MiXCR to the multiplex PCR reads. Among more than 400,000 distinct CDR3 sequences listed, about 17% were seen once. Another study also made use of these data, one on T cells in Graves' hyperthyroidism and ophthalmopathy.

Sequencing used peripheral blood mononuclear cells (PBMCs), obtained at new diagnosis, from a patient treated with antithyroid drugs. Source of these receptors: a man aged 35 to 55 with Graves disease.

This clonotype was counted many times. The CDR3 DNA reads TGTGCCAGCTCCGGACAGGGGTTGGGGGAAGCTTTCTTT. It encodes CASSGQGLGEAFF. V usage is TRBV18 and J usage is TRBJ1-1; 9 bases align to TRBD1. The CDR3 is made up of 13 amino acids. J gave up 8 bases and V 6 bases, and 7 bases lay outside the gene matches. The V gene's germline CDR1 is KGHSH and CDR2 LQKENI. Full variable domain (rest looked up from reference TRBV18 and TRBJ1-1): NAGVMQNPRHLVRRRGQEARLRCSPMKGHSHVYWYRQLPEEGLKFMVYLQKENIIDESGMPKERFSAEFPKEGPSILRIQQVVRGDSAAYFCASSGQGLGEAFFGQGTRLTVV.

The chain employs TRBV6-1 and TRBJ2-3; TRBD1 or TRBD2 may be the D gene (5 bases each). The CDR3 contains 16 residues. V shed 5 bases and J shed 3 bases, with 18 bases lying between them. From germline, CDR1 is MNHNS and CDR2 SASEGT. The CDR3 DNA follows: TGTGCCAGCAGTAGTCCCGAGTCAGGGAGAACAGATACGCAGTATTTT. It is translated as CASSSPESGRTDTQYF.

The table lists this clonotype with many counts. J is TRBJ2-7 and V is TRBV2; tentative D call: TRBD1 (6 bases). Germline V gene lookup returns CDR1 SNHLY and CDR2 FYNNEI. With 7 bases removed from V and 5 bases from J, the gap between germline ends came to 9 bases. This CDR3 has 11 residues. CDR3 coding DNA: TGTGCCAGCAAACAGGGCAACGAGCAGTACTTC. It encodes CASKQGNEQYF.

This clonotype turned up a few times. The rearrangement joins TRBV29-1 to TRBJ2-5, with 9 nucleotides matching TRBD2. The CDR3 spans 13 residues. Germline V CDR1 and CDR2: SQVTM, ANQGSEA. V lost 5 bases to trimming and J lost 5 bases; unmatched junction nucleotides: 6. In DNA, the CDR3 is TGCAGCGTTCTTTCTAGCGGGGCCGAGACCCAGTACTTC. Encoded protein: CSVLSSGAETQYF.

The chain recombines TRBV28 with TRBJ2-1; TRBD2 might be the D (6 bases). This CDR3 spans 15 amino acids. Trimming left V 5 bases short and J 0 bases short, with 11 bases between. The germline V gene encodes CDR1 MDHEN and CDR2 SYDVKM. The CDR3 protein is CASSVGTGSYNEQFF. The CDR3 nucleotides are TGTGCCAGCAGTGTAGGGACTGGCTCCTACAATGAGCAGTTCTTC.

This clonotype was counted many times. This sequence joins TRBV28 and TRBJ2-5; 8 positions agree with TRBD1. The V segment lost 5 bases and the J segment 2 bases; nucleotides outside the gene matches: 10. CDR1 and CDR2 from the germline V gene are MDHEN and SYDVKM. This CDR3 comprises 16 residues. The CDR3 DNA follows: TGTGCCAGCAGTCCCCCCCTGGGACAGGATCAAGAGACCCAGTACTTC. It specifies CASSPPLGQDQETQYF.

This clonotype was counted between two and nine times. CDR3 in DNA: TGTGCCAGCAGCGTGAAGACAGGGGGTAATTCACCCCTCCACTTT. Residues: CASSVKTGGNSPLHF. The genes are TRBV9 and TRBJ1-6; 9 bases are shared with TRBD1. CDR1 and CDR2 from the germline V gene are SGDLS and YYNGEE. Trimming cost V 2 bases and J 6 bases; bases outside gene matches: 3. CDR3 length: 15 residues.

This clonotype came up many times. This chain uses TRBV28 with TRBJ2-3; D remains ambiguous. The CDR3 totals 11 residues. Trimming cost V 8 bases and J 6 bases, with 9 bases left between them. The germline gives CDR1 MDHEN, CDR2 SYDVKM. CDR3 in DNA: TGTGCCAGCGCTGAATTCGATACGCAGTATTTT. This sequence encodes CASAEFDTQYF.

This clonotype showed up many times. The CDR3 DNA is TGCAGCGTTGTCAATCGGGCGGGACAAGATACGCAGTATTTT. As protein: CSVVNRAGQDTQYF. The chain employs TRBV29-1 and TRBJ2-3; D is tentatively TRBD1 or TRBD2 (6 bases each). CDR3 length: 14 residues. CDR1 is SQVTM and CDR2 is ANQGSEA in the germline V gene. Trimming stripped 4 bases from V and 5 bases from J, with 16 bases between.

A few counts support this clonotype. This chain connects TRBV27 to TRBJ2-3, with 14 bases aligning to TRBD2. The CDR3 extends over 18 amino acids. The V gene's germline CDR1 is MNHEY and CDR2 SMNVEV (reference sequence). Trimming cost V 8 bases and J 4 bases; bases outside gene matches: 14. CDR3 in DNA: TGTGCCAGCGGCGGGGGAACCGGGACTAGCGGGAGCGCAGATACGCAGTATTTT. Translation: CASGGGTGTSGSADTQYF.

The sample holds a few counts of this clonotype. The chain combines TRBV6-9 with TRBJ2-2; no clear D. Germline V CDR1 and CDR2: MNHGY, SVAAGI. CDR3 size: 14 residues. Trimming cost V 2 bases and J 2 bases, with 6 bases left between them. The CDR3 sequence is CASSYSINTGELFF. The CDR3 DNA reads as TGTGCCAGCAGTTATAGTATTAACACCGGGGAGCTGTTTTTT.

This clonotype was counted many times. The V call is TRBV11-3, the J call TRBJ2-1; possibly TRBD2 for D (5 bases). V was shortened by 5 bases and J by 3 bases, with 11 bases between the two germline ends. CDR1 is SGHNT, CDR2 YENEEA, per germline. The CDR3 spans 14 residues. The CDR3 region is CASSPHRGYNEQFF. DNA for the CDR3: TGTGCCAGCAGCCCTCATCGGGGCTACAATGAGCAGTTCTTC. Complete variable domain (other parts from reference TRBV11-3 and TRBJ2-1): EAGVVQSPRYKIIEKKQPVAFWCNPISGHNTLYWYLQNLGQGPELLIRYENEEAVDDSQLPKDRFSAERLKGVDSTLKIQPAELGDSAVYLCASSPHRGYNEQFFGPGTRLTVL.

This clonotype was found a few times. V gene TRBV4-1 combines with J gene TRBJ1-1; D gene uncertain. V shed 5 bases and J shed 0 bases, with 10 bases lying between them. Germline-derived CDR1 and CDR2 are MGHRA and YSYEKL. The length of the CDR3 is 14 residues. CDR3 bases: TGCGCCAGCAGCGCACACGGGGTGAACACTGAAGCTTTCTTT. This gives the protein CASSAHGVNTEAFF.

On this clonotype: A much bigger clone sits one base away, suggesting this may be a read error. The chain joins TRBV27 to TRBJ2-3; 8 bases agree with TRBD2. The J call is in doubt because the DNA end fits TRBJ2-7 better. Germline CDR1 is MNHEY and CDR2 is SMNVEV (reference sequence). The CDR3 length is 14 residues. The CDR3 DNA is TGTGCCAACAGCGATACGGGACTAGGTTACGAGCAGTACTTC. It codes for CANSDTGLGYEQYF.

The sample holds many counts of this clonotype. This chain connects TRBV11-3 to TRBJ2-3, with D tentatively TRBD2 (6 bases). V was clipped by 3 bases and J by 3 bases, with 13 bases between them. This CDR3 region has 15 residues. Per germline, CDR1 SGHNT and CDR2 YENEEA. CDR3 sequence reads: CASSFPGVETDTQYF. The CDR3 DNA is TGTGCCAGCAGCTTCCCGGGGGTAGAGACAGATACGCAGTATTTT.

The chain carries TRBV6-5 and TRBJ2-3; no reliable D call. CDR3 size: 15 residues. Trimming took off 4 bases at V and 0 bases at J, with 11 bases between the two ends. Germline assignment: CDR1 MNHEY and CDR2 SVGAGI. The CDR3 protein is CASSFEASSTDTQYF. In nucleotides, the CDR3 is TGTGCCAGCAGTTTCGAAGCGAGCAGCACAGATACGCAGTATTTT.

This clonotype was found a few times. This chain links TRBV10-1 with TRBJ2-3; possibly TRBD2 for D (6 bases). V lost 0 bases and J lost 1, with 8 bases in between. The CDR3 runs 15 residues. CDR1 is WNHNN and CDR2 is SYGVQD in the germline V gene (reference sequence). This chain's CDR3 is CASSESGGGTDTQYF. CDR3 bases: TGCGCCAGCAGTGAGTCGGGGGGAGGCACAGATACGCAGTATTTT.